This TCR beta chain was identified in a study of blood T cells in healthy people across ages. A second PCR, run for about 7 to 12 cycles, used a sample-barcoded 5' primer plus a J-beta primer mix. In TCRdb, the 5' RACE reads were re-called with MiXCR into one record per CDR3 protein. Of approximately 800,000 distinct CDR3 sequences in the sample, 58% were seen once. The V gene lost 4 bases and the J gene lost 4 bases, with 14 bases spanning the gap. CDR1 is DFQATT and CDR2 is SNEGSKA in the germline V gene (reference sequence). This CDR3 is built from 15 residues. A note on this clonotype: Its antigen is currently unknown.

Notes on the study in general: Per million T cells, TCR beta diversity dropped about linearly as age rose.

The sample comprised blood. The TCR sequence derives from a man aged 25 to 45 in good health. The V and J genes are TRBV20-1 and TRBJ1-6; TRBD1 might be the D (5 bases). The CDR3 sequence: CSAMTPGGYNSPLHF. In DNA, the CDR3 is TGCAGTGCTATGACCCCGGGGGGATATAATTCACCCCTCCACTTT.